This T cell receptor beta chain was captured by sequencing in a study of cytotoxic CD8 clonotypes in ibrutinib-treated CLL. General study findings and limits: Progressing patients had sampling times that differed from those of sustained-remission patients.

Profiled with immunoSEQ multiplex PCR; TCRdb holds only in-frame clones, not every one. The profile shows about 28,000 clones, around 52% of them singletons. The CDR3 loop spans 14 amino acids. J gave up 10 bases and V 2 bases, and 8 bases lay outside the gene matches. Looked up from germline, CDR1 is SGHTA and CDR2 is FQGNSA. Comment on this clone: Its antigen is not known.

The sample here was PBMCs, taken before ibrutinib treatment. This sequence was found in a human donor with chronic lymphocytic leukemia. This chain uses TRBV7-2 with TRBJ1-1; 9 nucleotides agree with TRBD1. CDR3: CASSLLPGQGVAFF. The CDR3 nucleotides are TGTGCCAGCAGCTTACTACCGGGACAGGGAGTAGCTTTCTTT.